What follows describes a single T cell receptor beta chain. Antigen specificity is unknown. This entry comes from a study of cytomegalovirus exposure and HLA in healthy donors. Overall study findings and caveats: In vitro assays verified that three CMV-associated chains recognized CMV antigens specifically. Whilst most TCR sequences proved rare, a subset of public TCRs occurred across many donors. It was found in a later analysis that first-cohort TCR clusters tended to co-occur in the approximately 130 validation repertoires. According to the study, around 160 TCR beta chains were cytomegalovirus-associated.

CDR1 is SGHRS and CDR2 is YFSETQ in the germline V gene. The CDR3 is 15 residues long. V shed 7 bases, J shed 3 bases, and the junction held 12 bases outside the gene matches. Sequencing was performed with immunoSEQ multiplex PCR; in TCRdb, only in-frame clones are kept and a portion is missing. Of 150,000 to 200,000 clones in the sample, around 90% are singletons; the top ten hold approximately 2.9%. This TCR was sampled from a woman under 30 in good health and CMV-seropositive. The V and J genes are TRBV5-1 and TRBJ2-7, with TRBD1 matching 8 bases. Sequencing was performed on PBMCs. In nucleotides, the CDR3 is TGCGCCAGCGGGGTCTGGACAGGGACCGACTACGAGCAGTACTTC. This encodes CASGVWTGTDYEQYF.